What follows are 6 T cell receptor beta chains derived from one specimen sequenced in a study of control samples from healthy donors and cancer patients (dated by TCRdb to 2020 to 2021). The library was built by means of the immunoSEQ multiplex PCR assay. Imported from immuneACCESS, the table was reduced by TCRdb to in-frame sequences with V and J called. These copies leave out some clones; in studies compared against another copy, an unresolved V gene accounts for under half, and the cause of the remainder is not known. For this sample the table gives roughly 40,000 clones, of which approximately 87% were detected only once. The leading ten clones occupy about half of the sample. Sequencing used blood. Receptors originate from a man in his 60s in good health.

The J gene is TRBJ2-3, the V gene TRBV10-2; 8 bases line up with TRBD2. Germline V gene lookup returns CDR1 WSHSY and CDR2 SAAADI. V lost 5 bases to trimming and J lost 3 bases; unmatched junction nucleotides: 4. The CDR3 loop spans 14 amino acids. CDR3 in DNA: TGCGCCAGCAGTCCCGGGACTAGGACAGATACGCAGTATTTT. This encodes CASSPGTRTDTQYF.

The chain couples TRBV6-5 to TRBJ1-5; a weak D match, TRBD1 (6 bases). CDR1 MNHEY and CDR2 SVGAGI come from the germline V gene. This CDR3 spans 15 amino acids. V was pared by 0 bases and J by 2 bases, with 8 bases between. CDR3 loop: CASSYSQGGNQPQHF. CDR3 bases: TGTGCCAGCAGTTACTCACAGGGAGGCAATCAGCCCCAGCATTTT.

The CDR3 DNA reads as TGTGCCAGCTCTCGATCAGGGAGGCAAGAGACCCAGTACTTC. This sequence encodes CASSRSGRQETQYF. The V gene is TRBV18, the J gene TRBJ2-5, with a weak D call TRBD2 (6 bases). The V end lost 6 bases, the J end lost 2 bases, and 13 bases lay between the germline ends. The CDR3 loop spans 14 amino acids. Germline V gene sequence: CDR1 KGHSH, CDR2 LQKENI. The whole variable domain, filled in from reference TRBV18 and TRBJ2-5, reads NAGVMQNPRHLVRRRGQEARLRCSPMKGHSHVYWYRQLPEEGLKFMVYLQKENIIDESGMPKERFSAEFPKEGPSILRIQQVVRGDSAAYFCASSRSGRQETQYFGPGTRLLVL.

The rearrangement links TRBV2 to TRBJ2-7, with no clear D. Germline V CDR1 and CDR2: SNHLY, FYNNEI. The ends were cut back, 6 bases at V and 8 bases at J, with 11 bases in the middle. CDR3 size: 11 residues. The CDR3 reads CASRGVGKQYF. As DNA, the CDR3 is TGTGCCAGCAGGGGTGTCGGCAAGCAGTACTTC.

Here the CDR3 DNA reads TGTGCCAGCAGCCCCCCCCTTCGGAACGGGGAGCTGTTTTTT. Translated: CASSPPLRNGELFF. This rearrangement joins TRBV5-6 to TRBJ2-2; D is uncertain. V lost 4 bases, J lost 7 bases, and 14 bases lay in between. The germline V gene encodes CDR1 SGHDT and CDR2 YYEEEE. This CDR3 comprises 14 residues.

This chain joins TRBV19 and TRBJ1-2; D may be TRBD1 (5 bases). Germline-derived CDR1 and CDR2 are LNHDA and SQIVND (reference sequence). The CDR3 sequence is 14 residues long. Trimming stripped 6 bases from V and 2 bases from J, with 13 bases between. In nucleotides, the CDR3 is TGTGCCAGTAGCCGTTTCGGGGGGAACTATGGCTACACCTTC. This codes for CASSRFGGNYGYTF.